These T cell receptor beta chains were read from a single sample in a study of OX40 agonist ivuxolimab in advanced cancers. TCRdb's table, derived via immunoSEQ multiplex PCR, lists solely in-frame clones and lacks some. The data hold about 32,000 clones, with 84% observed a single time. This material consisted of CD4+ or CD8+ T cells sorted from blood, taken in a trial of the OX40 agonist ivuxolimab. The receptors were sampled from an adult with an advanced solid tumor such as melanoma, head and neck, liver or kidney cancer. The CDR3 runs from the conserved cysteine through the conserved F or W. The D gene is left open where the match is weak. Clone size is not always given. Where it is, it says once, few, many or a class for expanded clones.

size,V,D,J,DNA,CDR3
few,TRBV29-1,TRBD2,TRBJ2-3,TGCAGCGTCGACGAGGTTCTAGCGGGAGGGAGCACAGATACGCAGTATTTT,CSVDEVLAGGSTDTQYF
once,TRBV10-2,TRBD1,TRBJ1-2,TGCGCCAGCAGTCCAGGGGGCCGTGGCTACACCTTC,CASSPGGRGYTF
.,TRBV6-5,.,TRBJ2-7,TGTGCCAGCAGTTACTCCTCCTCGGGGGCGCTATGGGAGCAGTACTTC,CASSYSSSGALWEQYF
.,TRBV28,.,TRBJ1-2,TGTGCCAGCAGTTTAACTGCTAACTATGGCTACACCTTC,CASSLTANYGYTF
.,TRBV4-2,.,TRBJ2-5,TGTGCCAGCAGCCAAGATAGGTGGGAGACCCAGTACTTC,CASSQDRWETQYF
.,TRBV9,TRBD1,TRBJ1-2,TGTGCCAGCAGCCCGCGGACAGGGGGCCCTAACTATGGCTACACCTTC,CASSPRTGGPNYGYTF
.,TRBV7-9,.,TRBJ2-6,TGTGCCAGCAGCTTAGGCTACGGAACTGGGGCCAACGTCCTGACTTTC,CASSLGYGTGANVLTF
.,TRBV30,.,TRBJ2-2,TGTGCCTGGAGTGACGGTCTGGCCGGGGAGCTGTTTTTT,CAWSDGLAGELFF
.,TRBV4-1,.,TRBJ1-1,TGCGCCAGCAGCCAATCGGGACCGCCCGCCTCCTACACTGAAGCTTTCTTT,CASSQSGPPASYTEAFF
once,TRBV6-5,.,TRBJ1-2,TGTGCCAGCAGTTACTACCCGACGGGAAACTATGGCTACACCTTC,CASSYYPTGNYGYTF
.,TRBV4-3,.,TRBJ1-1,TGCGCCAGCAGCCAAGATGGTTATACAGGAAACACTGAAGCTTTCTTT,CASSQDGYTGNTEAFF
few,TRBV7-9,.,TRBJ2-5,TGTGCCAGCACCCCGCGGGGTACAGAGACCCAGTACTTC,CASTPRGTETQYF
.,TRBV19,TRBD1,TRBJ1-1,TGTGCCAGTAGTATCCAGGGGGGCACTGAAGCTTTCTTT,CASSIQGGTEAFF
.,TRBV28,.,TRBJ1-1,TGTGCCAGCAGCCGGTACTTGAACACTGAAGCTTTCTTT,CASSRYLNTEAFF
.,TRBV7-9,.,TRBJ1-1,TGTGCCAGCAGCTTGGATGGACAGACATACACTGAAGCTTTCTTT,CASSLDGQTYTEAFF
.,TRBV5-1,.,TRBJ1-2,TGCGCCAGCAGCGAGGGACCGGGGGAGGGTGGCTACACCTTC,CASSEGPGEGGYTF
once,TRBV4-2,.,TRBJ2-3,TGTGCCAGCAGCCCTGGGGCAGATACGCAGTATTTT,CASSPGADTQYF
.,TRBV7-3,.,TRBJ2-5,TGTGCCAGCAGCTTTGGGGGCGGGGATGGGGAGACCCAGTACTTC,CASSFGGGDGETQYF
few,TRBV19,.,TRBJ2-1,TGTGCCAGTAGTCCCGGGGCCTTCTCCTACAATGAGCAGTTCTTC,CASSPGAFSYNEQFF
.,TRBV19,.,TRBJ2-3,TGTGCCAGTAGTATAGATCCCCCCGGAGAGCAGTATTTT,CASSIDPPGEQYF
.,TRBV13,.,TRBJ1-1,TGTGCCAGCAGCTTTGGCCTGGCACCGGGCCGAGAAGCTTTCTTT,CASSFGLAPGREAFF
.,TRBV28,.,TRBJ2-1,TGTGCCAGCAGTTTTACGAGTGTGCAGTTCTTC,CASSFTSVQFF
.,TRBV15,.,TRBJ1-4,TGTGCCACCAGCAGTTTCGGGACCGGGGAGCGAAAACTGTTTTTT,CATSSFGTGERKLFF